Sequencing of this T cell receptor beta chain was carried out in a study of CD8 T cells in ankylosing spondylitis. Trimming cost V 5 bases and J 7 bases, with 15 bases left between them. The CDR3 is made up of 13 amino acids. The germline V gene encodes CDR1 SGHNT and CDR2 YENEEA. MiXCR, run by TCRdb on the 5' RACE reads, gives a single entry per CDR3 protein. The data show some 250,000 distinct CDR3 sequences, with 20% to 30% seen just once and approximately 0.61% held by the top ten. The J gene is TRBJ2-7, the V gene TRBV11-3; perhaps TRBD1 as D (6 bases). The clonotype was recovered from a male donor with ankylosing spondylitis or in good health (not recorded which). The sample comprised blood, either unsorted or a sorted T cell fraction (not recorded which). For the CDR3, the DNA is TGTGCCAGCAGCGTTTCGCAGGGACAAGAGCAGTACTTC. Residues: CASSVSQGQEQYF.